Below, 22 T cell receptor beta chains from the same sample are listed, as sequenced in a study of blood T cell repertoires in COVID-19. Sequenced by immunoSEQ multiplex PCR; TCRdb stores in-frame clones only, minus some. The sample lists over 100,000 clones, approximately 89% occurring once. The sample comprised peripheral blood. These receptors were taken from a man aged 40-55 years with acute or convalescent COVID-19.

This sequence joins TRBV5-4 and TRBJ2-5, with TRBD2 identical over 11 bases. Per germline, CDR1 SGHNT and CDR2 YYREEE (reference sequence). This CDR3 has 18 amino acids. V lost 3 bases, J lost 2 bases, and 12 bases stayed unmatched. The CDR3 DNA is TGTGCCAGCAGCTCCCCGGCTAGCGGGGGGCCCGTTCAAGAGACCCAGTACTTC. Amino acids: CASSSPASGGPVQETQYF.

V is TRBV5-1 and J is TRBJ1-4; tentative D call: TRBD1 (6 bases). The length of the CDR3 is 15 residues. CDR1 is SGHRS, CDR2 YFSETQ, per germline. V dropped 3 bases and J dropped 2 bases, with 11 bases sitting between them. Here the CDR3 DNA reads TGCGCCAGCAGCTCTACAGGGTTGACTAATGAAAAACTGTTTTTT. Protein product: CASSSTGLTNEKLFF.

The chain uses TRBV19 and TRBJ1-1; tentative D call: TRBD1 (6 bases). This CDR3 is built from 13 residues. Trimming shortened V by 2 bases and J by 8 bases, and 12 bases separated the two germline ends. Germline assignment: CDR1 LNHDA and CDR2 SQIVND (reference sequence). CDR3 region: CASSITTGSEAFF. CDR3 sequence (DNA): TGTGCCAGTAGTATAACTACAGGGTCCGAAGCTTTCTTT.

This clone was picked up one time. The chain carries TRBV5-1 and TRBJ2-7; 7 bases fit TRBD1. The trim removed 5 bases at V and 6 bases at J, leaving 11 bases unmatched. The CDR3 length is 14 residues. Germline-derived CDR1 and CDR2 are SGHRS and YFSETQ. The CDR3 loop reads CASSYDRVGGEQYF. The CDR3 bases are TGCGCCAGCAGTTACGACAGGGTTGGTGGCGAGCAGTACTTC.

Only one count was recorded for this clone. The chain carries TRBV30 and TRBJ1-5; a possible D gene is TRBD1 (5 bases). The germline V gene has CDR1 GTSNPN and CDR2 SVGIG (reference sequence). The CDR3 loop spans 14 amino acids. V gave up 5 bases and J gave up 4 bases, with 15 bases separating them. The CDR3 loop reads CAWSPGGGNQPQHF. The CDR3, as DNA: TGTGCCTGGTCACCTGGGGGAGGGAATCAGCCCCAGCATTTT.

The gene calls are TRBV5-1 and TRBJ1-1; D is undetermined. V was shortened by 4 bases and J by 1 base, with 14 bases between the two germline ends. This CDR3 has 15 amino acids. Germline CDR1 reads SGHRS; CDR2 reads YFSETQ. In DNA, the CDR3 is TGCGCCAGCAGCCCCGCCGAGGTGAGGAACACTGAAGCTTTCTTT. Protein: CASSPAEVRNTEAFF.

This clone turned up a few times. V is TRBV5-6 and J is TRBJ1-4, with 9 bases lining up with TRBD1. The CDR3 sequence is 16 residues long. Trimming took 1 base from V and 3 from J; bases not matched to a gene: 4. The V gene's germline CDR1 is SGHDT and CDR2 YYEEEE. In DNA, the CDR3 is TGTGCCAGCAGCTTGCCCCGACAGGGGGCTAATGAAAAACTGTTTTTT. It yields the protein CASSLPRQGANEKLFF.

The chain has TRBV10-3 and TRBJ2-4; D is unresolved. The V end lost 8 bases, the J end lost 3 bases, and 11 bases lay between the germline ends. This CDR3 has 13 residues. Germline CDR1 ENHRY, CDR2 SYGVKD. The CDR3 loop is CAIWHRDKNIQYF. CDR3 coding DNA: TGTGCCATCTGGCACAGAGACAAAAACATTCAGTACTTC.

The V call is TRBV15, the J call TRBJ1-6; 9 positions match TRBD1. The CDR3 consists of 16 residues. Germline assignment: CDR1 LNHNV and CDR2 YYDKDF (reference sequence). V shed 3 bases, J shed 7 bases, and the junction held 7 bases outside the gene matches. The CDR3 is CATSRDRGAKNSPLHF. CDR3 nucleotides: TGTGCCACCAGCAGGGACAGGGGAGCGAAAAATTCACCCCTCCACTTT.

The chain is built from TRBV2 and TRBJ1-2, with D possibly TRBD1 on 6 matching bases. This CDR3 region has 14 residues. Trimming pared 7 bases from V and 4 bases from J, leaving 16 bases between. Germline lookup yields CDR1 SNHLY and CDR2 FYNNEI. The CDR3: CASTQGGDFYGYTF. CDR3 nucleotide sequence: TGTGCCAGCACTCAAGGGGGGGACTTCTATGGCTACACCTTC.

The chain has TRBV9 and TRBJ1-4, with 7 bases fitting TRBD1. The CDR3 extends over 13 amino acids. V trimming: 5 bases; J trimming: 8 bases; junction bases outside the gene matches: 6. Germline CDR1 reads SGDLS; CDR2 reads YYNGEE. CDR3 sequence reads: CASSAGQREKLFF. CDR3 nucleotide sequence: TGTGCCAGCAGTGCGGGACAGCGGGAAAAACTGTTTTTT.

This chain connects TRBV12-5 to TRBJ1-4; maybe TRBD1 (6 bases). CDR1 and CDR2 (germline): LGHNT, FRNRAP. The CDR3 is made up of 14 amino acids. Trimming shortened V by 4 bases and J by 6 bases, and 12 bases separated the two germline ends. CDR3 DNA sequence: TGTGCTAGTGGTTCCCTCAGGACAGATGAAAAACTGTTTTTT. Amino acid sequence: CASGSLRTDEKLFF.

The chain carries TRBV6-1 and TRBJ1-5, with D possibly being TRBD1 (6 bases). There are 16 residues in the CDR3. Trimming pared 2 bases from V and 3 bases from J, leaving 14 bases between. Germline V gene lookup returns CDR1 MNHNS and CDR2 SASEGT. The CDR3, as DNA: TGTGCCAGCAGTGAACGGCAGGGGAAGGTCAATCAGCCCCAGCATTTT. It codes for CASSERQGKVNQPQHF.

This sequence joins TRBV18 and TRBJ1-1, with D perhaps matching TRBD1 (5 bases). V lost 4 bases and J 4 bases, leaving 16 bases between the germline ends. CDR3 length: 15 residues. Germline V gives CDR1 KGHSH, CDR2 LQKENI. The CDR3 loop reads CASSLGTGGFTEAFF. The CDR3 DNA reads TGTGCCAGCTCACTTGGGACGGGGGGGTTCACTGAAGCTTTCTTT.

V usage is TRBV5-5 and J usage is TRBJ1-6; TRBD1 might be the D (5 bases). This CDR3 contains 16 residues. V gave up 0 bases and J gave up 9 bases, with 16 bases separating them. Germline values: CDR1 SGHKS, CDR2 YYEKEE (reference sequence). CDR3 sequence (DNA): TGTGCCAGCAGCTTGGATGGGGGGGTCTTCTCTTCACCCCTCCACTTT. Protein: CASSLDGGVFSSPLHF.

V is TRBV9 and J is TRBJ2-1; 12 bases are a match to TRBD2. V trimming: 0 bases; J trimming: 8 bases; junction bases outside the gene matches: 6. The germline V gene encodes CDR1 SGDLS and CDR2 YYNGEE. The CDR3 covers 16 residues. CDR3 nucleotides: TGTGCCAGCAGCGTAGAAACTAGCGGGAGGAGTTATGAGCAGTTCTTC. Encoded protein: CASSVETSGRSYEQFF.

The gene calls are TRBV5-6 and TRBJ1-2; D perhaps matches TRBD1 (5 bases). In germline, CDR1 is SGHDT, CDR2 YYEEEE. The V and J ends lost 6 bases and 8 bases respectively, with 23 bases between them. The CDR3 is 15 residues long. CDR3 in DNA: TGTGCCAGCACCACGGGCAGGGTAAATTATCAGGGCTACACCTTC. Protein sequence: CASTTGRVNYQGYTF.

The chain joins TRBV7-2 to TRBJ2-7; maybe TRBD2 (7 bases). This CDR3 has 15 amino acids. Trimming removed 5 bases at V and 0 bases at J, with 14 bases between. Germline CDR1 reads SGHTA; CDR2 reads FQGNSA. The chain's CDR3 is CASSPTGGASYEQYF. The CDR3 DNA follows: TGTGCCAGCAGCCCCACGGGGGGCGCCTCCTACGAGCAGTACTTC.

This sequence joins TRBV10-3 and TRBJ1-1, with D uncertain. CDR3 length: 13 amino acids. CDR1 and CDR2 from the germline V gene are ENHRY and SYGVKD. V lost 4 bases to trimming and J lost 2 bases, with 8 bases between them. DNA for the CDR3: TGTGCCATCAGTGTCTCCTTTAACACTGAAGCTTTCTTT. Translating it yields CAISVSFNTEAFF.

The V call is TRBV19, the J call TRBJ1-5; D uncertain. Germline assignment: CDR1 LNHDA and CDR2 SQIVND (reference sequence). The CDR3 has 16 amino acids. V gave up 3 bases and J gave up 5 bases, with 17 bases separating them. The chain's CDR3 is CASSILSSGMDQPQHF. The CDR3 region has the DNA TGTGCCAGTAGTATTTTGAGTTCGGGGATGGATCAGCCCCAGCATTTT.

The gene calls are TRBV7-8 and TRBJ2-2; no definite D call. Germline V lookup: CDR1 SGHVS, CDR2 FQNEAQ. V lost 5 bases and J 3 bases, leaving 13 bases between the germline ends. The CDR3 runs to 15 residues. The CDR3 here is CASSPRGRDTGELFF. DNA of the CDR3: TGTGCCAGCAGCCCCAGAGGTCGGGACACCGGGGAGCTGTTTTTT.

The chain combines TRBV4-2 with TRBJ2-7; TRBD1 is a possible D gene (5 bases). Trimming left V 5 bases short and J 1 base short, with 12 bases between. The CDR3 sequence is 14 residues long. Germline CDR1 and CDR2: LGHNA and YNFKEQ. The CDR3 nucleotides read TGTGCCAGCAGCGAGGCAGGGATATCCTACGAGCAGTACTTC. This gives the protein CASSEAGISYEQYF.